The rows below give T cell receptor beta chains drawn from one sample of a study of T-cell memory formation after mild COVID-19. TCRdb processed the 5' RACE reads anew with MiXCR; each CDR3 protein has one entry. The repertoire has 200,000 to 250,000 distinct CDR3 sequences, approximately 10% of them found once; the top ten carry around 21%. The source material was PBMCs or a T cell subset sorted from them (not recorded which). Every receptor here comes from a man younger than 30 who had mild COVID-19 (a few samples of this study predate the infection). Cell type and time point are not known. Both conserved end residues are part of each CDR3. The D gene is left open where the match is weak. The size entry is marked missing in some rows and otherwise reads once, few, many or a size class.

clone_size j_call d_call v_call cdr3_nt cdr3_aa
. TRBJ1-1 . TRBV7-9 TGTGCCAGCAGCCCCGGGGGGGGAGGGACTGAAGCTTTCTTT CASSPGGGGTEAFF
many TRBJ2-1 TRBD2 TRBV4-3 TGCGCCAGCAGCCAGAGGCGGGGGGAACCCTACAATGAGCAGTTCTTC CASSQRRGEPYNEQFF
. TRBJ2-1 . TRBV29-1 TGCAGCGTTGCCGGGAAGTGGGCAGTCAATGAGCAGTTCTTC CSVAGKWAVNEQFF
. TRBJ1-4 TRBD1 TRBV4-3 TGCGCCAGCAGCCAAGGACCAGGACAGGCTAATGAAAAACTGTTTTTT CASSQGPGQANEKLFF
few TRBJ1-2 . TRBV6-5 TGTGCCAGCAGGACAGTGGGTGACTATGGCTACACCTTC CASRTVGDYGYTF
. TRBJ1-2 TRBD1 TRBV7-9 TGTGCCAGCAGCTTTGGGACAGGGAAGTATGGCTACACCTTC CASSFGTGKYGYTF
many TRBJ2-6 . TRBV5-1 TGCGCCAGCAGTAAGACCTCTGGGGCCAACGTCCTGACTTTC CASSKTSGANVLTF
. TRBJ2-7 . TRBV12-2 TGTGCAAGTCGCCCCCCGCCGGGAGGGATTCCGCCCTACGAGCAGTACTTC CASRPPPGGIPPYEQYF
. TRBJ2-1 . TRBV15 TGTGCCACCAGCACCGAGACAGCGATCAATGAGCAGTTCTTC CATSTETAINEQFF
few TRBJ1-5 . TRBV7-8 TGTGCCAGCAGCCCCAACTCGGCCGGCAGGTTAAACCAGCATTTT CASSPNSAGRLNQHF
many TRBJ1-3 . TRBV12-3/TRBV12-4 TGTGCCAGCACCTTCCTCTCTGGAAACACCATATATTTT CASTFLSGNTIYF
. TRBJ1-1 TRBD1 TRBV5-1 TGCGCCAGCAGCTTGAGGGGACAGGTGATGAACACTGAAGCTTTCTTT CASSLRGQVMNTEAFF
few TRBJ2-2 . TRBV7-2 TGTGCCAGCAGCCTCCGCAGCTCGATGGACACCGGGGAGCTGTTTTTT CASSLRSSMDTGELFF
many TRBJ2-3 . TRBV10-2 TGCGCCAGCAGTGTAACCAGGGGAAGGGCAGATACGCAGTATTTT CASSVTRGRADTQYF
few TRBJ2-1 TRBD2 TRBV20-1 TGCAGTGCTATAACTAGCGGGGCCGCCAATGAGCAGTTCTTC CSAITSGAANEQFF
. TRBJ2-7 TRBD1 TRBV20-1 TGCAGTGCTAGTGGCGGGACAGGGTCCTACGAGCAGTACTTC CSASGGTGSYEQYF
. TRBJ2-3 . TRBV9 TGTGCCAGCAGCGTAGCAGGCGTCGGAGATACGCAGTATTTT CASSVAGVGDTQYF
. TRBJ2-7 TRBD2 TRBV5-1 TGCGCCAGCAGCTTGCCTGGGACTAGCGGGGGGGGCCGAGCCTACGAGCAGTACTTC CASSLPGTSGGGRAYEQYF
once TRBJ2-2 . TRBV6-6 TGTGCCAGCAGTTACCGGGGGGCGGACGGGGAGCTGTTTTTT CASSYRGADGELFF
few TRBJ1-1 . TRBV7-3 TGTGCCAGCAGCTTAGTGGGGAGGGCTGAAGCTTTCTTT CASSLVGRAEAFF
few TRBJ1-4 . TRBV11-2 TGTGCCAGCAGCCCCGGACAGAATGAAAAACTGTTTTTT CASSPGQNEKLFF
. TRBJ2-1 . TRBV29-1 TGCAGCGCCGGACACTACAATGAGCAGTTCTTC CSAGHYNEQFF
. TRBJ2-7 . TRBV24-1 TGTGCCACCAGTGCCGTCGGGGTCCAGGCCTACGAGCAGTACTTC CATSAVGVQAYEQYF
many TRBJ2-3 TRBD1 TRBV5-1 TGCGCCAGCAGCCGTAGGACAGGGGGTTCAGATACGCAGTATTTT CASSRRTGGSDTQYF
few TRBJ2-1 TRBD2 TRBV9 TGTGCCAGCAGCGTAGGCGGGGGGGCCACTGAGCAGTTCTTC CASSVGGGATEQFF
few TRBJ1-3 . TRBV7-9 TGTGCCAGCAGCTTTAGTACAGGGGGAAACACCATATATTTT CASSFSTGGNTIYF
. TRBJ2-5 . TRBV12-3/TRBV12-4 TGTGCCAGCACCTCCGTGGGGCAGGGACAAGAGACCCAGTACTTC CASTSVGQGQETQYF
few TRBJ2-5 . TRBV7-9 TGTGCCAGCAGCTTAGGAGGTCCGGGGTCCCAGTACTTC CASSLGGPGSQYF
. TRBJ2-7 TRBD2 TRBV11-2 TGTGCCAGCAGCTTAGTTTCCAGCGGGGGGGCCTACGAGCAGTACTTC CASSLVSSGGAYEQYF
. TRBJ1-6 . TRBV30 TGTGCCGGGTGGGGGTACCCACCCCTCCACTTT CAGWGYPPLHF
few TRBJ2-2 . TRBV2 TGTGCCAGCAAGGGGCAGGGCTACACCGGGGAGCTGTTTTTT CASKGQGYTGELFF